This TCR beta chain was identified during a study of vaccination effects on CD4 cells after COVID-19. Of note for this clone: Antigen unknown.

The CDR3 sequence is 15 residues long. Germline V gene data show CDR1 as SGHRS and CDR2 as YFSETQ. V lost 0 bases and J lost 6, with 15 bases in between. ViraFEST expansion of antigen-specific CD4+ T cells with viral peptide pools preceded sequencing. Scientists isolated CD4+ T cells after a roughly 10-day culture period ended. Vaccination of participants consisted of two doses of either the BNT162b2 or mRNA-1273 vaccine. Culturing of 2 million to 2.5 million PBMC per well took place with around 9.4 IU/ml IL-2 and approximately 10 ug/ml peptides. At days 3 and 7, half of the medium was exchanged for IL-2 medium. Generated by immunoSEQ multiplex PCR, the TCRdb table keeps only in-frame clones and is missing some. Of 64,000 or so clones listed, around 80% are singletons.

The clonotype comes from a human donor who received a COVID-19 vaccine. The chain has TRBV5-1 and TRBJ1-2; a possible D gene is TRBD1 (6 bases). The source was CD4+ T cells from PBMCs cultured with HCoV-OC43 spike peptides, collected after COVID-19 vaccination. Subset reported: HCoV-OC43 spike overlapping peptide pool stimulation. Written as DNA, the CDR3 is TGCGCCAGCAGCTTGGTTGGGGGCCCCTTTGATGGCTACACCTTC. Its protein is CASSLVGGPFDGYTF.